The next 27 T cell receptor beta chains were all read from a single sample in a study. TCRdb reprocessed the RT-PCR reads with MiXCR, giving one entry per CDR3 protein. The data show hundreds of thousands of distinct CDR3 sequences, 14% seen once. The source material was memory CD4+ T cells from blood. The receptors stem from a female donor in good health, serving as a healthy control.

The V gene is TRBV19, the J gene TRBJ1-1; 8 nucleotides line up with TRBD1. CDR3 length equals 13 residues. The V and J ends lost 2 bases and 7 bases, in that order; junction bases with no gene match: 3. Germline CDR1 reads LNHDA; CDR2 reads SQIVND (reference sequence). The CDR3 sequence: CASSIQGASEAFF. The CDR3 DNA reads TGTGCCAGTAGTATACAGGGGGCCAGTGAAGCTTTCTTT. Using reference TRBV19 and TRBJ1-1 for the parts outside the CDR3, the full variable domain is DGGITQSPKYLFRKEGQNVTLSCEQNLNHDAMYWYRQDPGQGLRLIYYSQIVNDFQKGDIAEGYSVSREKKESFPLTVTSAQKNPTAFYLCASSIQGASEAFFGQGTRLTVV.

In this sample, this clonotype turned up a few times. Here the CDR3 DNA reads TGTGCCACCAGTGATGCGAGCGCCGGCGAGCAGTACTTC. It is translated as CATSDASAGEQYF. The chain couples TRBV24-1 to TRBJ2-7; D not certain. The CDR3 has 13 residues. Germline lookup yields CDR1 KGHDR and CDR2 SFDVKD. Trimming removed 3 bases at V and 6 bases at J, with 11 bases between.

This clonotype was detected only a few times. The rearrangement joins TRBV6-1 to TRBJ1-4, with TRBD1 matching 8 bases. Trimming at V came to 6 bases and at J to 0 bases, leaving 15 bases not matched to a gene. This CDR3 is 19 amino acids long. Germline V gives CDR1 MNHNS, CDR2 SASEGT. As DNA, the CDR3 is TGTGCCAGCAGCGCCGGACAGGGTGGGACACTCGCAACTAATGAAAAACTGTTTTTT. The encoded protein is CASSAGQGGTLATNEKLFF.

This clonotype was recorded at least ten times. The chain joins TRBV20-1 to TRBJ2-5; tentatively, D is TRBD1 or TRBD2 (5 bases each). CDR3 size: 14 residues. The V end lost 5 bases, the J end lost 5 bases, and 18 bases lay between the germline ends. Germline V gene sequence: CDR1 DFQATT, CDR2 SNEGSKA (reference sequence). The CDR3 protein is CSAHPGPEGETQYF. The CDR3 DNA follows: TGCAGTGCTCATCCGGGCCCTGAGGGGGAGACCCAGTACTTC.

This clonotype has more than one count but fewer than ten. This chain uses TRBV4-2 with TRBJ2-3; D is uncertain. Germline assignment: CDR1 LGHNA and CDR2 YNFKEQ. The CDR3 totals 14 residues. V was pared by 1 base and J by 4 bases, with 9 bases between. The CDR3 DNA reads TGTGCCAGCAGCCAAGGGTCGGATGCAGATACGCAGTATTTT. Its protein is CASSQGSDADTQYF.

This clonotype turned up a few times. The chain links TRBV28 to TRBJ1-4; 9 nucleotides line up with TRBD1. Germline V gives CDR1 MDHEN, CDR2 SYDVKM. This CDR3 spans 15 amino acids. Losses at the gene ends were 6 bases for V and 6 bases for J; bases not matched to a gene: 8. The CDR3 region is CASSKLQGADEKLFF. The CDR3 DNA follows: TGTGCCAGCAGCAAGTTACAGGGGGCGGATGAAAAACTGTTTTTT. Supplemented by reference TRBV28 and TRBJ1-4, the full variable domain reads DVKVTQSSRYLVKRTGEKVFLECVQDMDHENMFWYRQDPGLGLRLIYFSYDVKMKEKGDIPEGYSVSREKKERFSLILESASTNQTSMYLCASSKLQGADEKLFFGSGTQLSVL.

This chain uses TRBV5-1 with TRBJ1-2, with TRBD1 as a possible D gene (5 bases). V lost 0 bases and J 0 bases, leaving 12 bases between the germline ends. CDR1 is SGHRS and CDR2 is YFSETQ in the germline V gene. CDR3 size: 16 residues. The CDR3 protein is CASSLGDGTTNYGYTF. CDR3 nucleotide sequence: TGCGCCAGCAGCTTGGGGGACGGGACCACTAACTATGGCTACACCTTC.

J is TRBJ1-5 and V is TRBV28; D may be TRBD1 (6 bases). The CDR3 spans 18 residues. V dropped 8 bases and J dropped 0 bases, with 23 bases sitting between them. Per the germline V gene, CDR1 is MDHEN and CDR2 is SYDVKM. CDR3 sequence: CASARAVIRGNSNQPQHF. The CDR3 nucleotides read TGTGCCAGCGCCAGGGCGGTGATCAGGGGCAATAGCAATCAGCCCCAGCATTTT.

This clonotype was counted ten times or more. The chain employs TRBV10-3 and TRBJ2-5; 9 nucleotides match TRBD1. The CDR3 totals 14 residues. V lost 8 bases, J lost 2 bases, and 6 bases stayed unmatched. Germline V CDR1 and CDR2: ENHRY, SYGVKD. CDR3 in DNA: TGTGCCATCGGGGACAGGGATGGGCAAGAGACCCAGTACTTC. It specifies CAIGDRDGQETQYF.

This clonotype was counted only a few times. The chain is built from TRBV29-1 and TRBJ1-2; 7 bases align to TRBD1. Trimming cost V 3 bases and J 5 bases; bases outside gene matches: 9. This CDR3 is 14 amino acids long. CDR1 SQVTM and CDR2 ANQGSEA come from the germline V gene. The CDR3: CSVDSTGVGYGYTF. The CDR3 coding sequence is TGCAGCGTTGATAGCACAGGGGTCGGGTATGGCTACACCTTC.

The chain has TRBV5-1 and TRBJ1-5, with D possibly TRBD1 on 5 matching bases. Germline V CDR1 and CDR2: SGHRS, YFSETQ. The length of the CDR3 is 13 residues. The germline V and J ends were trimmed by 2 bases and 6 bases, with 9 bases remaining between them. CDR3 amino acids: CASSFIGGQPQHF. As DNA, the CDR3 is TGCGCCAGCAGCTTTATTGGGGGTCAGCCCCAGCATTTT.

V is TRBV6-1 and J is TRBJ2-7; D might be TRBD1 (6 bases). In germline, CDR1 is MNHNS, CDR2 SASEGT. The germline V and J ends were trimmed by 6 bases and 2 bases, with 14 bases remaining between them. The CDR3 sequence is 14 residues long. The CDR3 loop reads CASRGTWTAYEQYF. The CDR3 DNA follows: TGTGCCAGCAGGGGGACATGGACAGCCTACGAGCAGTACTTC.

This clonotype was detected many times. V usage is TRBV27 and J usage is TRBJ1-2; tentative D call: TRBD1 (5 bases). This CDR3 is built from 14 residues. Trimming removed 8 bases from V and 5 bases from J, with 18 bases in between. CDR1 and CDR2 from the germline V gene are MNHEY and SMNVEV (reference sequence). This CDR3 is CASSPGRDRYGYTF. The CDR3 DNA reads TGTGCCAGCTCCCCGGGCAGGGACCGATATGGCTACACCTTC.

In its sample, this clonotype was seen many times. The V gene is TRBV12-3 or TRBV12-4, the J gene TRBJ2-1, with unresolved D. V lost 1 base and J lost 8, with 3 bases in between. This CDR3 comprises 11 residues. The CDR3 loop is CASSLDHEQFF. CDR3 nucleotides: TGTGCCAGCAGTTTAGATCATGAGCAGTTCTTC.

On this clonotype: A clone one base away is much larger, so this may be a read error. This sequence joins TRBV24-1 and TRBJ2-3, with 7 nucleotides matching TRBD2. Unmatched junction bases numbered 12, after V lost 2 bases and J lost 14 bases. The CDR3 consists of 14 residues. Germline CDR1 reads KGHDR; CDR2 reads SFDVKD. CDR3 coding DNA: TGTGCCACCAGTGATTCTACTAGCGTCACGGGGCTGTATTTT. This translates into CATSDSTSVTGLYF.

This clonotype has only a few counts. The V call is TRBV20-1, the J call TRBJ1-6; the D gene is possibly TRBD1 (6 bases). The length of the CDR3 is 13 residues. The germline V and J ends were trimmed by 6 bases and 8 bases, with 14 bases remaining between them. Germline-derived CDR1 and CDR2 are DFQATT and SNEGSKA (reference sequence). The CDR3 here is CSARQGIDSPLHF. The CDR3 nucleotides are TGCAGTGCCAGGCAGGGGATCGATTCACCCCTCCACTTT.

This clonotype occurred a few times. The CDR3 loop reads CASSLGGRGGYTGELFF. The DNA for the CDR3 is TGTGCCAGCAGCTTAGGGGGCAGGGGCGGTTACACCGGGGAGCTGTTTTTT. The rearrangement joins TRBV7-2 to TRBJ2-2, with a possible D match to TRBD1 (6 bases). Per germline, CDR1 SGHTA and CDR2 FQGNSA. V dropped 1 base and J dropped 3 bases, with 15 bases sitting between them. CDR3 length: 17 residues.

This clonotype was found many times. The chain carries TRBV12-3 or TRBV12-4 and TRBJ1-6; 8 nucleotides agree with TRBD1. The length of the CDR3 is 15 residues. The junction had 8 bases not matched to a gene; V was cut back by 3 bases and J by 10 bases. CDR3 sequence: CASSLDTGGNSPLHF. The CDR3, as DNA: TGTGCCAGCAGTTTGGATACAGGGGGTAACTCACCCCTCCACTTT.

This chain connects TRBV20-1 to TRBJ2-7, with 8 bases that match TRBD2. Germline assignment: CDR1 DFQATT and CDR2 SNEGSKA (reference sequence). CDR3 length: 16 residues. Losses at the gene ends were 3 bases for V and 0 bases for J; bases not matched to a gene: 10. CDR3 sequence (DNA): TGCAGTGCTAGGCCCGGACTAGCTTTTAGCTCCTACGAGCAGTACTTC. Translated: CSARPGLAFSSYEQYF.

The CDR3 coding sequence is TGTGCCACCAGTCCTAGCGGGATAGCCAAAAACATTCAGTACTTC. Translated, it gives CATSPSGIAKNIQYF. This chain links TRBV15 with TRBJ2-4; 9 bases map to TRBD2. V dropped 6 bases and J dropped 0; count of bases not matched to a gene: 3. This CDR3 has 15 amino acids. From germline, CDR1 is LNHNV and CDR2 YYDKDF (reference sequence).

This chain links TRBV20-1 with TRBJ1-1, with a possible D match to TRBD1 (6 bases). This CDR3 is built from 13 residues. Germline CDR1 DFQATT, CDR2 SNEGSKA (reference sequence). V was pared by 6 bases and J by 4 bases, with 15 bases between. The CDR3 here is CSAPPQGSTEAFF. The CDR3 DNA is TGCAGTGCCCCCCCACAGGGCAGCACTGAAGCTTTCTTT.

The chain combines TRBV9 with TRBJ2-2; no clear D. The V end was cut by 0 bases, the J end by 7 bases, with 10 bases between. CDR1 and CDR2 (germline): SGDLS, YYNGEE. This CDR3 comprises 14 residues. The CDR3 spells CASSVVEGFGELFF. CDR3 bases: TGTGCCAGCAGCGTAGTAGAAGGGTTCGGGGAGCTGTTTTTT.

This clonotype was observed a few times. The gene calls are TRBV5-1 and TRBJ2-1; D may correspond to TRBD1 or TRBD2 (5 bases each). The germline V gene has CDR1 SGHRS and CDR2 YFSETQ. The CDR3 covers 15 residues. Deletions cut 2 bases from V and 9 bases from J, with 18 bases between. This CDR3 reads CASSLEGPTSGEQFF. CDR3 nucleotides: TGCGCCAGCAGCTTAGAGGGGCCCACGTCCGGTGAGCAGTTCTTC.

This clonotype was counted only a few times. The chain carries TRBV10-3 and TRBJ2-7, with D possibly matching TRBD1 (6 bases). CDR3 size: 13 residues. V was shortened by 5 bases and J by 5 bases, with 13 bases between the two germline ends. In germline, CDR1 is ENHRY, CDR2 SYGVKD. The CDR3 sequence is CAISWTVTDEQYF. The CDR3 DNA sequence: TGTGCCATCAGTTGGACAGTAACGGACGAGCAGTACTTC.

V usage is TRBV20-1 and J usage is TRBJ2-2; possibly TRBD1 for D (5 bases). The V gene's germline CDR1 is DFQATT and CDR2 SNEGSKA (reference sequence). The V end lost 0 bases, the J end lost 8 bases, and 16 bases lay between the germline ends. CDR3 length: 15 amino acids. As DNA, the CDR3 is TGCAGTGCTAGAGAGGGTGGAAGGGGCTGGGGGGAGCTGTTTTTT. This gives the protein CSAREGGRGWGELFF.

This sequence joins TRBV6-5 and TRBJ2-1, with a possible D match to TRBD1 (6 bases). V was clipped by 5 bases and J by 4 bases, with 15 bases between them. Looked up from germline, CDR1 is MNHEY and CDR2 is SVGAGI. The CDR3 length is 15 residues. The CDR3 region has the DNA TGTGCCAGCAGTCGAACCGGACAGCTTTACAATGAGCAGTTCTTC. This encodes CASSRTGQLYNEQFF.

J is TRBJ2-3 and V is TRBV5-1; D is undetermined. CDR3 length equals 14 residues. From germline, CDR1 is SGHRS and CDR2 YFSETQ. The V and J ends lost 0 bases and 2 bases respectively, with 7 bases between them. CDR3 nucleotides: TGCGCCAGCAGCTTGGTTTTTTACACAGATACGCAGTATTTT. This encodes CASSLVFYTDTQYF.